There are a few counts of the clone carrying this T cell receptor (beta chain). Its antigen remains unknown. Trimming shortened V by 1 base and J by 4 bases, and 11 bases separated the two germline ends. The CDR3 runs to 15 residues. CDR1 is SGHTA, CDR2 FQGNSA, per germline. This record comes from a study of identical twins. Findings and caveats of the study: Surplus twin overlap in beta out-of-frame sequences was less pronounced. For out-of-frame alpha sequences shared by twins, low generation probability was in excess.

TCRdb passed the 5' RACE reads through MiXCR, listing each CDR3 protein once. Here the sample spans about 520,000 distinct CDR3 sequences, roughly a fifth being singletons. This sample also appeared in a second study, on T cells expressing NK-cell markers. From that second work: In a group of 5 to 7 donors, dominant NKG2C+ clonotypes represented roughly 1.0-8% of CD8+ T cells. Several donors likewise had their CD3+CD56-NKG2C+ fraction led by these clonotypes.

The source material was CD4+ T cells sorted from blood. The rearrangement links TRBV7-2 to TRBJ2-1; the D is unclear. The clonotype comes from a woman between 18 and 29 years old in good health. CDR3 sequence reads: CASSLGVGLYNEQFF. DNA of the CDR3: TGTGCCAGCAGCTTAGGGGTCGGGCTGTACAATGAGCAGTTCTTC.